Included here is one T cell receptor beta chain sequence, with context. Which antigen it targets is not known. Base qualities are not recorded, but no much larger clone differs from it by a single base. The time point label here, explained by the study, means: baseline before first vaccination. The sample's treatment or condition label is to be understood as: meningococcal conjugate vaccine given as trial control. Samples from vaccinated people were obtained from the UK trials COV001 and COV002, which included a single-blind randomized controlled phase 2/3 trial of AZD1222 (ChAdOx1 nCoV-19) in healthy adults. Trial participant PBMC samples were collected at day 0 and day 28 after the second dose for TCRbeta chain sequencing. The data were obtained in a study of T cell responses to AZD1222 COVID-19 vaccine (dated by TCRdb to the early 2020s). Regarding the research as a whole: TCR sequencing covered roughly 230 trial participants: 200 to 220 given two doses of AZD1222 and some 25 given two doses of MenACWY control vaccine. Trial participants were enrolled by age into 18-55, 56-69 and 70-plus year subgroups, with approximately 150, 30 and 60 TCR-sequenced participants respectively. Summary of the overall study and its limitations: A significant rise in spike-specific TCR breadth and depth was observed after two AZD1222 doses relative to day 0 and relative to MenACWY recipients. Participants were mostly white British, with more females than males. The authors suggested clonal diversity may have been underestimated. Conclusions about previously exposed vaccinees are limited because only six or seven AZD1222 recipients were SARS-CoV-2 seropositive at baseline. Because no day 14 peak-response samples were available, repertoires were characterized only after the peak T cell response. In the small 56-69-year group, the increase in depth fell short of significance, most likely because of low power. Nearly half of unique spike-specific TCRs reportedly recognized epitopes outside regions mutated in the B.1.351 and B.1.1.7 variants. The whole spike protein was spanned by vaccine-associated CD4 TCRs, and dominant responses were seen in regions 160-218 and 743-854.

The CDR3 regions of human TCRbeta chains were analyzed by immunosequencing. Per the source publication's procedure: Repertoire TCRs were matched against a reference library of SARS-CoV-2-specific TCRs generated with the MIRA antigen-specificity platform. Breadth meant the fraction of unique TCRs that were SARS-CoV-2-associated, whereas depth meant the fraction of total T cells that were SARS-CoV-2-associated. Each spike-specific TCR was assigned to its reactive spike region and to a CD4 or CD8 class using the MIRA data. Log10-transformed breadth and depth values were compared by one-way ANOVA with Sidak's multiple comparisons tests. TCRdb holds this immuneACCESS table with in-frame rearrangements only. Some clones are missing; in checked studies, unresolved V genes explain under half, and the rest has no known cause. V, J and clone size reflect that table, while D and trimming were determined from the DNA. Across this sample there are about 110,000 clones, with roughly 90% seen only once. Together, the top ten hold about 3.3% of the sample.

The CDR3 sequence holds 14 residues, the cysteine and phenylalanine included. Here the CDR3 DNA is all that survives: 42 bases in frame from base 1. From the germline V gene, CDR1 is SGDLS and CDR2 is YYNGEE. V is reduced by 3 bases and J by 8 bases, leaving a spacing of 17 bases between them. This clonotype was sampled from an adult in good health. Here the sequenced sample was peripheral blood, taken on day 0 of MenACWY control vaccination. The rearrangement joined TRBV9 to TRBJ1-1; the D gene assignment is ambiguous. The DNA reads TGTGCCAGCAGCGCCCGTGAAGCGGACCCAGAAGCTTTCTTT. The resulting protein is CASSAREADPEAFF.